The next 10 T cell receptor beta chains were all read from a single sample in a study of shared clonotypes between healthy human individuals. Here immunoSEQ multiplex PCR was the method, and the copy in TCRdb shows in-frame clones only, minus some. Of millions of clones listed, roughly 92% are singletons. Sequencing used naive CD4+ T cells sorted from blood. Subset described: CD45RA+ positively selected. The receptors shown here come from a man between 18 and 29 years old in good health.

The gene calls are TRBV7-3 and TRBJ2-5, with D maybe TRBD2 (6 bases). The germline CDR1 and CDR2 sequences are SGHTA and FQGTGA. The CDR3 has 14 amino acids. Trimming stripped 1 base from V and 2 bases from J, with 8 bases between. In nucleotides, the CDR3 is TGTGCCAGCAGCTTAAGGGCGGGGCAAGAGACCCAGTACTTC. It translates to CASSLRAGQETQYF. The whole variable domain, remainder taken from reference TRBV7-3 and TRBJ2-5, is GAGVSQTPSNKVTEKGKYVELRCDPISGHTALYWYRQSLGQGPEFLIYFQGTGAADDSGLPNDRFFAVRPEGSVSTLKIQRTERGDSAVYLCASSLRAGQETQYFGPGTRLLVL.

The gene calls are TRBV10-3 and TRBJ2-7, with 7 nucleotides matching TRBD1. The V gene end was trimmed by 8 bases and the J gene end by 2 bases; junction bases not matched to a gene: 9. The CDR3 spans 14 residues. Germline V lookup: CDR1 ENHRY, CDR2 SYGVKD. The CDR3 loop is CAIGATGITYEQYF. In DNA, the CDR3 is TGTGCCATCGGGGCGACAGGGATCACCTACGAGCAGTACTTC.

The J gene is TRBJ2-7, the V gene TRBV5-6; 8 bases match TRBD1. CDR1 is SGHDT, CDR2 YYEEEE, per germline. With V trimmed by 0 bases and J by 3 bases, 11 bases remained unmatched. The length of the CDR3 is 17 residues. The CDR3 spells CASSLGWRAGGSYEQYF. CDR3 DNA: TGTGCCAGCAGCTTGGGGTGGAGGGCAGGGGGCAGCTACGAGCAGTACTTC.

The chain recombines TRBV6-6 with TRBJ1-2; D unresolved. Germline CDR1 and CDR2: MNHNY and SVGAGI (reference sequence). The CDR3 runs to 14 residues. Between the trimmed V and J ends, which lost 2 bases and 2 bases, there was a span of 9 bases. CDR3 nucleotide sequence: TGTGCCAGCAGTTACCCAGGAGGGAACTATGGCTACACCTTC. Translated: CASSYPGGNYGYTF.

The V and J genes are TRBV10-3 and TRBJ2-3, with TRBD2 identical over 8 bases. There are 15 residues in the CDR3. The V segment lost 0 bases and the J segment 4 bases; nucleotides outside the gene matches: 3. The germline CDR1 and CDR2 sequences are ENHRY and SYGVKD. The CDR3 protein is CAISESGAGADTQYF. As DNA, the CDR3 is TGTGCCATCAGTGAGTCGGGAGCGGGAGCAGATACGCAGTATTTT.

The V and J genes are TRBV2 and TRBJ2-7, with D possibly TRBD1 on 6 matching bases. The germline CDR1 and CDR2 sequences are SNHLY and FYNNEI. Trimming removed 7 bases from V and 4 bases from J, with 11 bases in between. There are 12 residues in the CDR3. The CDR3 protein is CASNRAGYEQYF. The CDR3 DNA reads as TGTGCCAGCAACAGGGCCGGGTACGAGCAGTACTTC.

The chain couples TRBV7-9 to TRBJ2-3, with a weak D call TRBD2 (5 bases). Germline assignment: CDR1 SEHNR and CDR2 FQNEAQ (reference sequence). Trimming removed 3 bases at V and 6 bases at J, with 16 bases between. The CDR3 covers 15 residues. The DNA for the CDR3 is TGTGCCAGCAGCTTCGGACTCCCGGTATCGGATACGCAGTATTTT. Translating it yields CASSFGLPVSDTQYF.

The chain employs TRBV5-1 and TRBJ2-1, with 10 bases lining up with TRBD1. Germline CDR1 is SGHRS and CDR2 is YFSETQ. V lost 1 base to trimming and J lost 5 bases; unmatched junction nucleotides: 6. This CDR3 has 16 residues. The CDR3: CASSLIDRGPNNEQFF. CDR3 sequence (DNA): TGCGCCAGCAGCTTGATCGACAGGGGGCCGAACAATGAGCAGTTCTTC.

The rearrangement uses TRBV19 and TRBJ1-2; D not resolved. V shed 9 bases and J shed 7 bases, with 18 bases lying between them. The length of the CDR3 is 13 residues. Germline V lookup: CDR1 LNHDA, CDR2 SQIVND (reference sequence). CDR3: CARSGTRTLGYTF. CDR3 coding DNA: TGTGCCAGGTCCGGCACAAGGACCCTTGGCTACACCTTC. The full variable domain, its missing parts supplied by reference TRBV19 and TRBJ1-2, is DGGITQSPKYLFRKEGQNVTLSCEQNLNHDAMYWYRQDPGQGLRLIYYSQIVNDFQKGDIAEGYSVSREKKESFPLTVTSAQKNPTAFYLCARSGTRTLGYTFGSGTRLTVV.

Only a few counts were recorded for this clone. The chain employs TRBV11-2 and TRBJ1-5; D ambiguous. Trimming removed 4 bases at V and 4 bases at J, with 8 bases between. This CDR3 region has 13 residues. The germline V gene encodes CDR1 SGHAT and CDR2 FQNNGV. The chain's CDR3 is CASSSEGNQPQHF. The CDR3, as DNA: TGTGCCAGCAGCTCGGAAGGGAATCAGCCCCAGCATTTT.